This T cell receptor (beta chain) was recorded in a study of cytomegalovirus exposure and HLA in healthy donors. PCR used 60 Vbeta primers and 13 Jbeta primers. The method was immunoSEQ multiplex PCR; TCRdb's version includes in-frame clones alone and lacks a portion of them. The sample carries approximately 160,000 clones, roughly 80% recorded once. Notes on the study in general: Overall, around 160 TCR beta chains were annotated as cytomegalovirus-associated.

To note about this clone: The antigen remains undetermined.

V shed 6 bases, J shed 6 bases, and the junction held 11 bases outside the gene matches. The V gene's germline CDR1 is MNHEY and CDR2 SMNVEV (reference sequence). This CDR3 has 16 amino acids. This clonotype originated in a woman aged 18-29 years in good health and CMV-seronegative. The chain combines TRBV27 with TRBJ1-1; 12 bases map to TRBD1. The sequencing sample was made of PBMCs. The chain's CDR3 is CASSPGQGARGAEAFF. The CDR3, as DNA: TGTGCCAGCAGCCCGGGACAGGGGGCGAGGGGAGCTGAAGCTTTCTTT.